The sequence of this TCR beta chain was determined in a study of blood T cell repertoires in COVID-19. Turning to the study itself: Specimens from acute and convalescent COVID-19 originated in the United States, Italy and Spain.

About this clone: At one of its ends the junction is not consistent with the germline gene, which may arise from a read error.

Sequenced by immunoSEQ multiplex PCR; TCRdb stores in-frame clones only, minus some. Of more than 150,000 clones listed, over 75% were seen once; the top ten hold approximately 12%. Looked up from germline, CDR1 is SSHAT and CDR2 is FNYEAQ (reference sequence). This CDR3 region has 14 residues. Sequenced sample: peripheral blood. The receptor comes from a man in his 70s who had recovered from COVID-19. The V gene is TRBV7-7, the J gene TRBJ1-3, with TRBD1 matching 10 bases. In DNA form, the CDR3 reads TGTGCTAGCAGCGACGACAGGGGGCGAAACACCATATATTTT. It translates to CASSDDRGRNTIYF.